One sample yielded the 27 T cell receptor beta chains listed below, sequenced in a study of T cell repertoires in cytomegalovirus infection. TCRdb itself ran the reads through MiXCR, one entry per CDR3 protein. The profile shows under 600,000 distinct CDR3 sequences, 16% of them singletons. Sequencing input: CD8+ T cells from PBMCs. These receptors were taken from a human donor in good health (CMV status not recorded). Some clones in this sample may be carry-over from other donors' samples.

There are many counts of this clonotype. In nucleotides, the CDR3 is TGTGCCAGCAGTTACCGCCTAAGGGAAATAGCCTACGAGCAGTACTTC. Its translation: CASSYRLREIAYEQYF. The chain links TRBV6-5 to TRBJ2-7; D is uncertain. Germline CDR1 is MNHEY and CDR2 is SVGAGI. This CDR3 comprises 16 residues. V was pared by 2 bases and J by 2 bases, with 16 bases between.

This clonotype showed up just a few times. The DNA of the CDR3 is TGTGCCAGCGGAAAGGACTACGAGCAGTACTTC. Its translation is CASGKDYEQYF. This sequence joins TRBV6-2 or TRBV6-3 and TRBJ2-7; D is uncertain. Germline assignment: CDR1 MNHEY and CDR2 SVGEGT. V was cut by 8 bases and J by 3 bases, with 8 bases left in between. The CDR3 spans 11 residues.

CDR3 loop: CASSPPGGSPGELFF. The CDR3 nucleotides read TGTGCCAGCAGCCCCCCGGGCGGGAGTCCCGGGGAGCTGTTTTTT. V gene TRBV7-6 combines with J gene TRBJ2-2; 7 bases match TRBD2. With V trimmed by 5 bases and J by 6 bases, 9 bases remained unmatched. The CDR3 extends over 15 amino acids. The germline V gene has CDR1 SGHVS and CDR2 FNYEAQ.

This chain uses TRBV27 with TRBJ1-4, with D tentatively TRBD1 (5 bases). Germline lookup yields CDR1 MNHEY and CDR2 SMNVEV (reference sequence). This CDR3 has 14 amino acids. V lost 2 bases, J lost 8 bases, and 12 bases lay in between. CDR3 DNA sequence: TGTGCCAGCAGTTTAAGGGGTACTCGGGAAAAACTGTTTTTT. It specifies CASSLRGTREKLFF. The whole variable domain, remainder taken from reference TRBV27 and TRBJ1-4, is EAQVTQNPRYLITVTGKKLTVTCSQNMNHEYMSWYRQDPGLGLRQIYYSMNVEVTDKGDVPEGYKVSRKEKRNFPLILESPSPNQTSLYFCASSLRGTREKLFFGSGTQLSVL.

This clonotype has a handful of counts. The chain employs TRBV29-1 and TRBJ2-2; 8 bases fit TRBD1. The CDR3 contains 16 residues. Trimming at V came to 6 bases and at J to 3 bases, leaving 12 bases not matched to a gene. Germline CDR1 reads SQVTM; CDR2 reads ANQGSEA. The CDR3 DNA reads TGCAGCGTCTCCTCAGACAGGGGTTCTTACACCGGGGAGCTGTTTTTT. Its translation: CSVSSDRGSYTGELFF.

The table lists this clonotype with a few counts. The rearrangement joins TRBV3-1 to TRBJ2-7, with D tentatively TRBD1 or TRBD2 (5 bases each). V gave up 4 bases and J gave up 3 bases, with 22 bases separating them. The germline V gene encodes CDR1 LGHDT and CDR2 YNNKEL (reference sequence). There are 17 residues in the CDR3. The CDR3, as DNA: TGTGCCAGCAGCCCCAGGCCCGCATCGGGGACCCACTACGAGCAGTACTTC. Translated, it gives CASSPRPASGTHYEQYF.

The table lists this clonotype with a few counts. The genes are TRBV5-6 and TRBJ2-5; tentative D call: TRBD1 (5 bases). With 0 bases removed from V and 8 bases from J, the gap between germline ends came to 14 bases. The germline V gene encodes CDR1 SGHDT and CDR2 YYEEEE. The CDR3 spans 14 residues. The CDR3 region has the DNA TGTGCCAGCAGCTTGGGACAGAGCAAGAACACCCAGTACTTC. It translates to CASSLGQSKNTQYF. The full variable domain, its missing parts supplied by reference TRBV5-6 and TRBJ2-5, is DAGVTQSPTHLIKTRGQQVTLRCSPKSGHDTVSWYQQALGQGPQFIFQYYEEEERQRGNFPDRFSGHQFPNYSSELNVNALLLGDSALYLCASSLGQSKNTQYFGPGTRLLVL.

This clonotype showed up many times. This likely comes from a read error, as the CDR3 has no conserved phenylalanine or tryptophan at its end. Because the CDR3's place on the DNA is in doubt, the DNA is left out and the CDR3 is given as listed by TCRdb. CDR3 in amino acids: CASSPRGAGP. V gene TRBV7-9 combines with J gene TRBJ1-6; the table's D call, TRBD1, was not checked against the DNA. With termini counted, the CDR3 has 10 amino acids. CDR1 is SEHNR, CDR2 FQNEAQ, per germline (reference sequence).

The chain carries TRBV29-1 and TRBJ1-3; possible D gene TRBD1, 5 bases. CDR3 length: 14 amino acids. The germline gives CDR1 SQVTM, CDR2 ANQGSEA. V lost 4 bases to trimming and J lost 0 bases, with 10 bases between them. The CDR3 spells CSVGDQNSGNTIYF. CDR3 nucleotide sequence: TGCAGCGTTGGGGACCAAAACTCTGGAAACACCATATATTTT.

In its sample, this clonotype was seen many times. This chain uses TRBV7-3 with TRBJ2-3; TRBD1 is a possible D gene (5 bases). The V and J ends lost 4 bases and 2 bases respectively, with 16 bases between them. Germline values: CDR1 SGHTA, CDR2 FQGTGA. This CDR3 has 16 amino acids. The CDR3 loop reads CASSSIGAGYTDTQYF. CDR3 sequence (DNA): TGTGCCAGCAGCTCGATTGGGGCCGGCTACACAGATACGCAGTATTTT.

This clonotype was recorded at least ten times. This chain uses TRBV28 with TRBJ2-1, with D possibly called TRBD1 or TRBD2 (6 bases each). The V end was cut by 6 bases, the J end by 7 bases, with 19 bases between. The CDR3 runs to 15 residues. From germline, CDR1 is MDHEN and CDR2 SYDVKM. The CDR3 loop is CASSLGVGGMNEQFF. As DNA, the CDR3 is TGTGCCAGCAGCCTAGGGGTCGGGGGCATGAATGAGCAGTTCTTC. Supplemented by reference TRBV28 and TRBJ2-1, the full variable domain reads DVKVTQSSRYLVKRTGEKVFLECVQDMDHENMFWYRQDPGLGLRLIYFSYDVKMKEKGDIPEGYSVSREKKERFSLILESASTNQTSMYLCASSLGVGGMNEQFFGPGTRLTVL.

This clonotype was observed a few times. V and J are TRBV5-6 and TRBJ1-1, with D perhaps matching TRBD1 (6 bases). This CDR3 has 13 amino acids. Germline-derived CDR1 and CDR2 are SGHDT and YYEEEE. Trimming shortened V by 4 bases and J by 4 bases, and 11 bases separated the two germline ends. The CDR3 DNA reads as TGTGCCAGCAGCCCAGGGGTTGGCACTGAAGCTTTCTTT. Its translation: CASSPGVGTEAFF.

This clonotype was counted ten times or more. This chain links TRBV6-1 with TRBJ1-2; D gene uncertain. The germline CDR1 and CDR2 sequences are MNHNS and SASEGT. This CDR3 region has 15 residues. The ends were cut back, 6 bases at V and 4 bases at J, with 18 bases in the middle. DNA for the CDR3: TGTGCCAGCAGATCTCAGGATAAGTTTGGCTATGGCTACACCTTC. Translated, it gives CASRSQDKFGYGYTF.

This clonotype was counted only a few times. CDR3 residues: CATSEQGPNSPLHF. The CDR3 coding sequence is TGTGCCACCAGTGAACAGGGACCCAATTCACCCCTCCACTTT. The V gene is TRBV24-1, the J gene TRBJ1-6; a weak D match, TRBD1 (6 bases). V dropped 4 bases and J dropped 7 bases, with 10 bases sitting between them. CDR3 length equals 14 residues. The germline CDR1 and CDR2 sequences are KGHDR and SFDVKD.

This clonotype appeared many times. This chain joins TRBV7-3 and TRBJ1-2; no clear D. V lost 2 bases, J lost 0 bases, and 10 bases lay in between. CDR1 is SGHTA, CDR2 FQGTGA, per germline. This CDR3 has 15 residues. CDR3 residues: CASSLSGYSNYGYTF. The CDR3 DNA follows: TGTGCCAGCAGCTTATCGGGCTACTCTAACTATGGCTACACCTTC.

The chain carries TRBV9 and TRBJ1-1, with D perhaps matching TRBD1 (6 bases). V shed 3 bases and J shed 1 base, with 16 bases lying between them. Germline values: CDR1 SGDLS, CDR2 YYNGEE. CDR3 length equals 16 residues. CDR3 sequence (DNA): TGTGCCAGCAGCGGACGGGGGGGGGCTGCGAACACTGAAGCTTTCTTT. Translated: CASSGRGGAANTEAFF.

The table lists this clonotype with many counts. The chain recombines TRBV7-9 with TRBJ1-1, with D tentatively TRBD1 (5 bases). Germline CDR1 reads SEHNR; CDR2 reads FQNEAQ (reference sequence). The CDR3 contains 11 residues. V lost 5 bases, J lost 12 bases, and 13 bases lay in between. CDR3 nucleotide sequence: TGTGCCAGCAGCAGAAGGGACCAATCTTTCTTT. Translating it yields CASSRRDQSFF.

This clonotype was counted a single time. This rearrangement joins TRBV6-1 to TRBJ2-1; 7 positions match TRBD1. The CDR3 is made up of 17 amino acids. V shed 4 bases, J shed 2 bases, and the junction held 11 bases outside the gene matches. Germline CDR1 and CDR2: MNHNS and SASEGT. The DNA for the CDR3 is TGTGCCAGCAGTGCTCCGTTCACAGGGGTCGCCTACAATGAGCAGTTCTTC. This codes for CASSAPFTGVAYNEQFF.

Ten or more counts support this clonotype. The chain couples TRBV7-3 to TRBJ1-6, with D tentatively TRBD1 (6 bases). The CDR3 runs to 15 residues. V lost 1 base, J lost 10 bases, and 14 bases lay in between. Germline CDR1 is SGHTA and CDR2 is FQGTGA. The CDR3 loop is CASSLIGRGESPLHF. As DNA, the CDR3 is TGTGCCAGCAGCTTAATTGGCAGGGGAGAATCACCCCTCCACTTT.

This clonotype has a count of ten or more. The J gene is TRBJ1-1, the V gene TRBV7-2; TRBD1 might be the D (5 bases). Germline lookup yields CDR1 SGHTA and CDR2 FQGNSA. V was cut by 5 bases and J by 5 bases, with 12 bases left in between. CDR3 length: 13 residues. The CDR3 DNA is TGTGCCAGCAGCCGGGGGTACGGGACTGAAGCTTTCTTT. This gives the protein CASSRGYGTEAFF.

This clonotype was counted ten times or more. The chain couples TRBV20-1 to TRBJ1-5, with D tentatively TRBD1 (5 bases). CDR3 length: 12 amino acids. V was pared by 3 bases and J by 7 bases, with 10 bases between. Germline lookup yields CDR1 DFQATT and CDR2 SNEGSKA (reference sequence). The CDR3 reads CSASQGGQPQHF. The CDR3 DNA reads TGCAGTGCTAGTCAGGGTGGGCAGCCCCAGCATTTT.

This clonotype was seen a handful of times. The chain carries TRBV15 and TRBJ1-1, with no clear D. The germline V gene has CDR1 LNHNV and CDR2 YYDKDF (reference sequence). The CDR3 has 14 amino acids. V lost 4 bases and J lost 0, with 9 bases in between. The CDR3 bases are TGTGCCACCAGCAATAGTCTACTGAACACTGAAGCTTTCTTT. Its translation is CATSNSLLNTEAFF.

This clonotype was counted a few times. The rearrangement links TRBV5-6 to TRBJ1-1; D gene ambiguous. Trimming left V 3 bases short and J 5 bases short, with 20 bases between. The germline CDR1 and CDR2 sequences are SGHDT and YYEEEE. The CDR3 runs 16 residues. The CDR3 spells CASSSDDRKTGTEAFF. CDR3 sequence (DNA): TGTGCCAGCAGCTCTGACGACCGAAAAACGGGTACTGAAGCTTTCTTT.

V and J are TRBV2 and TRBJ1-1; D unclear. Between the trimmed V and J ends, which lost 1 base and 4 bases, there was a span of 7 bases. This CDR3 is 13 amino acids long. Germline V gene lookup returns CDR1 SNHLY and CDR2 FYNNEI. CDR3 DNA: TGTGCCAGCAGTGAAGGACTGACCACTGAAGCTTTCTTT. The encoded protein is CASSEGLTTEAFF.

This clonotype showed up many times. The chain joins TRBV7-2 to TRBJ2-3, with TRBD1 as a possible D gene (5 bases). Trimming took off 5 bases at V and 5 bases at J, with 14 bases between the two ends. This CDR3 region has 14 residues. CDR1 and CDR2 (germline): SGHTA, FQGNSA. CDR3 sequence (DNA): TGTGCCAGCAGCCCCCGGAAGGGGTTAGATACGCAGTATTTT. It codes for CASSPRKGLDTQYF.

The CDR3, as DNA: TGTGCCAGCAGCTTGTCAGGGCCCTCTGGAAACACCATATATTTT. Its translation is CASSLSGPSGNTIYF. The chain is built from TRBV5-4 and TRBJ1-3; D perhaps matches TRBD1 (5 bases). Trimming pared 1 base from V and 0 bases from J, leaving 8 bases between. Per germline, CDR1 SGHNT and CDR2 YYREEE (reference sequence). This CDR3 contains 15 residues.

This clonotype has just a few counts. The genes are TRBV19 and TRBJ2-7; no firm D call. Germline loops: CDR1 LNHDA, CDR2 SQIVND (reference sequence). The CDR3 totals 17 residues. Trimming shortened V by 3 bases and J by 9 bases, and 27 bases separated the two germline ends. The CDR3 bases are TGTGCCAGTAGTATTAAGATCGGTAACCGTACACGCTTCGGGCAGTACTTC. Residues: CASSIKIGNRTRFGQYF.